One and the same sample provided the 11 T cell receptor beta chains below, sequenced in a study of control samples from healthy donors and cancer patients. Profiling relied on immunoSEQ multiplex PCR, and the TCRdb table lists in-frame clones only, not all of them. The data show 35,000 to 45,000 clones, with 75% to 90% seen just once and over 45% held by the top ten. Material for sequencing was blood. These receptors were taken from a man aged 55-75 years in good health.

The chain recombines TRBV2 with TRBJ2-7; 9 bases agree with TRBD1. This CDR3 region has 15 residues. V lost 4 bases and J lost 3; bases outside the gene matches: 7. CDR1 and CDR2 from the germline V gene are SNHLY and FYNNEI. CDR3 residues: CASSVSGTGLYEQYF. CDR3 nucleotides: TGTGCCAGCAGTGTTTCCGGGACAGGGCTCTACGAGCAGTACTTC.

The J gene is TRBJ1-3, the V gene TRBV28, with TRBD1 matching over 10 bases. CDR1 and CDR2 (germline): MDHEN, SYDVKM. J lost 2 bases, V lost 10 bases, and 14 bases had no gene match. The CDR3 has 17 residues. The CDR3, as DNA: TGTGCCACTTATTCCGGGACAGGGGTTAACCCTGGAAACACCATATATTTT. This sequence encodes CATYSGTGVNPGNTIYF. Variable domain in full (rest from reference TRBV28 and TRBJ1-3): DVKVTQSSRYLVKRTGEKVFLECVQDMDHENMFWYRQDPGLGLRLIYFSYDVKMKEKGDIPEGYSVSREKKERFSLILESASTNQTSMYLCATYSGTGVNPGNTIYFGEGSWLTVV.

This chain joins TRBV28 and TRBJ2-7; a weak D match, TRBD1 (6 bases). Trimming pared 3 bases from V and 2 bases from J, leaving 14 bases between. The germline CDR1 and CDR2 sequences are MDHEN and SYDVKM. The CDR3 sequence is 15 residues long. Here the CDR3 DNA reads TGTGCCAGCAGTTTTTGGGGGCTCGACGCCTACGAGCAGTACTTC. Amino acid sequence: CASSFWGLDAYEQYF.

The chain's CDR3 is CASRRAGGPSTDTQYF. The DNA for the CDR3 is TGTGCCTCCCGGCGAGCGGGGGGCCCTAGCACAGATACGCAGTATTTT. The chain carries TRBV19 and TRBJ2-3, with 9 bases fitting TRBD2. The J segment lost 0 bases and the V segment lost 11 bases, leaving 12 bases of the junction unmatched. The CDR3 extends over 16 amino acids. CDR1 LNHDA and CDR2 SQIVND come from the germline V gene (reference sequence).

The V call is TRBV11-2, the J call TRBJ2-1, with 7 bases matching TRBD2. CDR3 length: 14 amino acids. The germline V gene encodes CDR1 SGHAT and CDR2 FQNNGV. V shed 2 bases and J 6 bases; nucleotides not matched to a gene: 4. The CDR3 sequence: CASSLLGGSNEQFF. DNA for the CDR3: TGTGCCAGCAGCTTACTGGGGGGGTCCAATGAGCAGTTCTTC.

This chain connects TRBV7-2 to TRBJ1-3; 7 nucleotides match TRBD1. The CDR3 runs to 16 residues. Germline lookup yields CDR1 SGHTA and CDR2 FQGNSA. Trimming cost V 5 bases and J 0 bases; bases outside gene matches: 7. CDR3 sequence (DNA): TGTGCCAGCAGCCCGGACAGGACCGCCTCTGGAAACACCATATATTTT. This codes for CASSPDRTASGNTIYF. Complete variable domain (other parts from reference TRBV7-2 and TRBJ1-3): GAGVSQSPSNKVTEKGKDVELRCDPISGHTALYWYRQSLGQGLEFLIYFQGNSAPDKSGLPSDRFSAERTGGSVSTLTIQRTQQEDSAVYLCASSPDRTASGNTIYFGEGSWLTVV.

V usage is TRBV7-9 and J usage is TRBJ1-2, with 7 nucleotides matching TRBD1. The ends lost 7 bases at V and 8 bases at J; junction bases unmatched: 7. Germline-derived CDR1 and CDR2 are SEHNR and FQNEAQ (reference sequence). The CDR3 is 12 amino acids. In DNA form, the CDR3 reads TGTGCCAGCATCCGGACAGGCGGAGGCTACACCTTC. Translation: CASIRTGGGYTF.

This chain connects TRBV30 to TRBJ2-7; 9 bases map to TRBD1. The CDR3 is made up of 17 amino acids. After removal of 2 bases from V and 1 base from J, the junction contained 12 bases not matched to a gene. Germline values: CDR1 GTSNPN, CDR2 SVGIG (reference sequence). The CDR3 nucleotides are TGTGCCTGGAGTACTCCTCCGGGACAGGGAGGATCCTACGAGCAGTACTTC. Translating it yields CAWSTPPGQGGSYEQYF.

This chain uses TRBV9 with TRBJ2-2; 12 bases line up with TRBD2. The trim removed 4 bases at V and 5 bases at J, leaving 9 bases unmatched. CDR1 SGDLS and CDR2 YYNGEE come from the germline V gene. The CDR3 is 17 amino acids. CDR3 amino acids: CASSPRTSGALTGELFF. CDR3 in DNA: TGTGCCAGCAGCCCCAGGACTAGCGGGGCTTTGACCGGGGAGCTGTTTTTT.

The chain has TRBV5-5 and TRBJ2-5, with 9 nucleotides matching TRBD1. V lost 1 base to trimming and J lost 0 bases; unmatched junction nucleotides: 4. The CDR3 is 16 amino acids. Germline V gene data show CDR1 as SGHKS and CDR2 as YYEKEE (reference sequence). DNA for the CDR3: TGTGCCAGCAGCTTGCTTGGGACAGGGAACCAAGAGACCCAGTACTTC. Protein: CASSLLGTGNQETQYF. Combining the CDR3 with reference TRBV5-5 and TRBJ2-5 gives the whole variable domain DAGVTQSPTHLIKTRGQQVTLRCSPISGHKSVSWYQQVLGQGPQFIFQYYEKEERGRGNFPDRFSARQFPNYSSELNVNALLLGDSALYLCASSLLGTGNQETQYFGPGTRLLVL.

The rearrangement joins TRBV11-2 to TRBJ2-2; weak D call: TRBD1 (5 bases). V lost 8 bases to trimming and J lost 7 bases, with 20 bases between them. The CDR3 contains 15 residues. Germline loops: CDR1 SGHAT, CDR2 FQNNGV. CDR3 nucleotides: TGTGCCAGCTTATCGCAGGGTGCTATTGACGGGGAGCTGTTTTTT. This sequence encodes CASLSQGAIDGELFF.